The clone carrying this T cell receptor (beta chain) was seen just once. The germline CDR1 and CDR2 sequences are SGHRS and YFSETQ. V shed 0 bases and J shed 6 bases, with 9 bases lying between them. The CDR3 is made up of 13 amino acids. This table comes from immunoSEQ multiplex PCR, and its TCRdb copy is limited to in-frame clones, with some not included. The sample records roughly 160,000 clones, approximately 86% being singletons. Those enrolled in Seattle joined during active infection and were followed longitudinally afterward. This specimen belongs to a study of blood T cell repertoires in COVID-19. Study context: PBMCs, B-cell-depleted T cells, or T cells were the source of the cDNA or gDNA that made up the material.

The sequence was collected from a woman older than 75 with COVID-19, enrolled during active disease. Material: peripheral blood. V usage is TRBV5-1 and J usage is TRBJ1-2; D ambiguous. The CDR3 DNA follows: TGCGCCAGCAGCTTGGTTCCCCACAATGGCTACACCTTC. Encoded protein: CASSLVPHNGYTF.